A selection of T cell receptor beta chains follows, all from one sample in a study of neurological immune-mediated disorders. TCRdb processed the 5' RACE reads anew with MiXCR; each CDR3 protein has one entry. Here the sample spans 65,000 to 95,000 distinct CDR3 sequences, 5.8% being singletons. The sample was PBMCs. The receptor set was obtained from a woman aged 55-75 years with multiple sclerosis. CDR3s include the opening cysteine and the closing phenylalanine or tryptophan. Fields, in order: J gene, V gene, D gene, clone size, CDR3 protein, CDR3 DNA. D genes are given only for firm matches. Size tells how often a clone was seen (once, few, many) or the class of an expanded clone, and some rows leave it out.

>TRBJ2-1|TRBV6-6|NA|NA
CASRRQDLTNEQFF
TGTGCCAGCAGACGACAGGATCTGACCAATGAGCAGTTCTTC
>TRBJ2-6|TRBV28|NA|many
CASSLGGSGANVLTF
TGTGCCAGCAGTTTAGGGGGGTCTGGGGCCAACGTCCTGACTTTC
>TRBJ2-5|TRBV12-3/TRBV12-4|NA|many
CASSLKGRQETQYF
TGTGCCAGCAGTCTCAAGGGCAGGCAAGAGACCCAGTACTTC
>TRBJ1-2|TRBV27|NA|many
CAVAEGFGYGYTF
TGTGCCGTAGCGGAGGGGTTCGGCTATGGCTACACCTTC
>TRBJ2-1|TRBV4-1|NA|medium-sized
CASSQANEQFF
TGCGCCAGCAGCCAGGCCAATGAGCAGTTCTTC
>TRBJ2-2|TRBV5-1|TRBD1|many
CASSRGTRDRVNTGELFF
TGCGCCAGCAGCCGAGGAACTCGGGACAGGGTGAACACCGGGGAGCTGTTTTTT
>TRBJ2-7|TRBV5-1|NA|many
CASSLQPSGRNYEQYF
TGCGCCAGCAGCTTACAGCCCTCGGGGAGAAACTACGAGCAGTACTTC
>TRBJ2-1|TRBV7-2|TRBD2|many
CASSLVWSGGGNEQFF
TGTGCCAGCAGCTTAGTTTGGAGCGGGGGGGGAAATGAGCAGTTCTTC
>TRBJ2-1|TRBV5-1|NA|many
CASSLAAIHHNEQFF
TGCGCCAGCAGCTTGGCGGCTATCCACCACAATGAGCAGTTCTTC
>TRBJ2-3|TRBV3-1|NA|many
CASSQGPQTPRPTDTQYF
TGTGCCAGCAGCCAAGGGCCTCAGACTCCACGGCCCACAGATACGCAGTATTTT
>TRBJ2-5|TRBV20-1|NA|many
CSASQTGGGETQYF
TGCAGTGCTAGCCAAACAGGGGGAGGGGAGACCCAGTACTTC
>TRBJ2-7|TRBV7-2|TRBD1|many
CASSIPGTGSHEQYF
TGTGCCAGCAGCATCCCCGGGACAGGGAGCCACGAGCAGTACTTC
>TRBJ1-1|TRBV6-6|NA|few
CASSYSAGLGTEAFF
TGTGCCAGCAGTTACTCGGCAGGGTTGGGCACTGAAGCTTTCTTT
>TRBJ2-7|TRBV18|NA|many
CASSPRDGNYEQYF
TGTGCCAGCTCACCCCGGGACGGAAATTACGAGCAGTACTTC
>TRBJ1-1|TRBV6-5|NA|many
CASSYTGGTEAFF
TGTGCCAGCAGTTACACAGGTGGCACTGAAGCTTTCTTT
>TRBJ2-1|TRBV7-9|TRBD2|few
CASSERRPAGGPYNEQFF
TGTGCCAGCAGCGAAAGGCGGCCAGCGGGGGGACCCTACAATGAGCAGTTCTTC
>TRBJ2-5|TRBV20-1|TRBD2|many
CSARDPWGREIQETQYF
TGCAGTGCTAGAGATCCCTGGGGGAGGGAGATCCAAGAGACCCAGTACTTC
>TRBJ2-7|TRBV5-1|NA|many
CASSLRTEVEQYF
TGCGCCAGCAGCTTGCGAACGGAGGTAGAGCAGTACTTC
>TRBJ2-1|TRBV29-1|TRBD2|many
CSVSVQLAGVYNEQFF
TGCAGCGTCTCCGTGCAACTAGCGGGGGTCTACAATGAGCAGTTCTTC
>TRBJ2-5|TRBV7-2|TRBD1|many
CASSLTDRGQQETQYF
TGTGCCAGCAGCTTAACCGACAGGGGACAACAAGAGACCCAGTACTTC
>TRBJ1-6|TRBV6-5|NA|many
CASSYSSTASYNSPLHF
TGTGCCAGCAGTTACTCCTCGACAGCCTCCTATAATTCACCCCTCCACTTT
>TRBJ1-2|TRBV7-9|NA|many
CASSHTGTPWGYGYTF
TGTGCCAGCAGCCACACGGGCACGCCCTGGGGCTATGGCTACACCTTC
>TRBJ2-1|TRBV3-1|TRBD2|few
CASSGWGRAGARQFF
TGTGCCAGCAGCGGGTGGGGAAGAGCGGGGGCCAGGCAGTTCTTC
>TRBJ1-5|TRBV5-1|TRBD1|many
CASSPTGGGNQPQHF
TGCGCCAGCAGCCCCACAGGGGGCGGCAATCAGCCCCAGCATTTT
>TRBJ2-7|TRBV9|TRBD2|many
CASSVGLAGYEQYF
TGTGCCAGCAGCGTAGGACTAGCGGGATACGAGCAGTACTTC
>TRBJ1-6|TRBV20-1|NA|few
CSAREGTAYNSPLHF
TGCAGTGCTAGAGAAGGCACAGCTTATAATTCACCCCTCCACTTT
>TRBJ2-6|TRBV2|NA|many
CASSASSGANVLTF
TGTGCCAGCAGTGCGTCCTCTGGGGCCAACGTCCTGACTTTC
>TRBJ2-5|TRBV11-2|NA|many
CASSLDSVGFGTQYF
TGTGCCAGCAGCTTAGATTCAGTAGGCTTTGGGACCCAGTACTTC
>TRBJ1-5|TRBV3-1|NA|many
CASSQAGEGNQPQHF
TGTGCCAGCAGCCAAGCAGGGGAGGGCAATCAGCCCCAGCATTTT
>TRBJ1-1|TRBV29-1|NA|many
CSAGWRAGEAFF
TGCAGCGCCGGTTGGAGGGCGGGAGAAGCTTTCTTT
>TRBJ2-1|TRBV3-1|NA|NA
CASNGESSYNEQFF
TGTGCCAGCAACGGGGAGAGCTCCTACAATGAGCAGTTCTTC
>TRBJ1-6|TRBV3-2|NA|many
CASSQGGQGSSPLHF
TGTGCCAGCAGCCAAGGGGGGCAGGGCAGTTCACCCCTCCACTTT
>TRBJ2-5|TRBV7-9|TRBD2|many
CASSLTGGLEETQYF
TGTGCCAGCAGTCTCACGGGGGGACTAGAAGAGACCCAGTACTTC
>TRBJ2-1|TRBV11-1|NA|many
CASSLGSNYNEQFF
TGTGCCAGCAGCTTAGGGTCCAACTACAATGAGCAGTTCTTC
>TRBJ1-4|TRBV7-9|NA|many
CASSLVGGSNEKLFF
TGTGCCAGCAGCTTAGTCGGGGGCTCTAATGAAAAACTGTTTTTT
>TRBJ2-5|TRBV24-1|TRBD2|many
CATSDPGLAGAKTQYF
TGTGCCACCAGTGACCCGGGACTAGCGGGCGCGAAGACCCAGTACTTC
>TRBJ2-5|TRBV5-1|TRBD2|many
CASSLGLALYF
TGCGCCAGCAGCTTGGGACTAGCGCTGTACTTC
>TRBJ1-6|TRBV21-1|NA|many
CASSKWGPGYNSPLHF
TGTGCCAGCAGCAAATGGGGGCCCGGGTATAATTCACCCCTCCACTTT
>TRBJ2-3|TRBV25-1|NA|few
CASTPHRGLGTDTQYF
TGTGCCAGCACCCCGCATCGAGGGTTGGGCACAGATACGCAGTATTTT
>TRBJ1-6|TRBV19|NA|many
CASTPGWSDSPLHF
TGTGCCAGTACCCCGGGGTGGTCCGATTCACCCCTCCACTTT
>TRBJ2-7|TRBV5-1|NA|many
CASSLIGPSYEQYF
TGCGCCAGCAGCTTAATTGGACCCTCCTACGAGCAGTACTTC
>TRBJ2-6|TRBV7-2|TRBD2|many
CASSWGGTGANVLTF
TGTGCCAGCAGCTGGGGGGGGACCGGGGCCAACGTCCTGACTTTC
>TRBJ1-5|TRBV29-1|NA|many
CSVRDGGNQPQHF
TGCAGCGTTAGGGATGGAGGCAATCAGCCCCAGCATTTT
>TRBJ1-5|TRBV20-1|TRBD1|many
CSAETGVGNQPQHF
TGCAGTGCTGAAACAGGGGTGGGGAATCAGCCCCAGCATTTT
>TRBJ2-2|TRBV27|NA|NA
CASRKGVKTGELFF
TGTGCCAGCAGAAAGGGGGTCAAAACCGGGGAGCTATTTTTT
>TRBJ1-5|TRBV28|NA|many
CASRVVTGRQPQHF
TGTGCCAGCAGGGTCGTGACGGGTCGACAGCCCCAGCATTTT
>TRBJ1-5|TRBV20-1|TRBD1|many
CSARHPLGQDNQPQHF
TGCAGTGCTAGACACCCCCTTGGACAGGACAATCAGCCCCAGCATTTT
>TRBJ2-7|TRBV29-1|TRBD1|NA
CSVKRTGSSYEQYF
TGCAGCGTGAAGAGGACAGGGTCCTCCTACGAGCAGTACTTC
>TRBJ2-2|TRBV5-6|NA|many
CASRLRPGGPGELFF
TGTGCCAGCAGGCTGAGACCAGGAGGTCCCGGGGAGCTGTTTTTT
>TRBJ2-5|TRBV27|TRBD2|many
CASSLRLAGQETQYF
TGTGCCAGCAGTTTAAGACTAGCGGGACAAGAGACCCAGTACTTC
>TRBJ1-5|TRBV5-1|NA|many
CASSTGPRAVSNQPQHF
TGCGCCAGCAGCACCGGACCCAGGGCAGTTAGCAATCAGCCCCAGCATTTT
>TRBJ2-7|TRBV20-1|TRBD1|many
CSARARPPGQGPVGQYF
TGCAGTGCTAGAGCCCGGCCCCCGGGACAGGGGCCAGTTGGGCAGTACTTC
>TRBJ2-7|TRBV15|NA|many
CATSRGRGAGGEQYF
TGTGCCACCAGCAGGGGTCGTGGGGCTGGGGGCGAGCAGTACTTC
>TRBJ2-1|TRBV12-3/TRBV12-4|TRBD2|many
CASSQPPSGDQEEQFF
TGTGCCAGCAGCCAACCCCCCAGCGGGGATCAGGAAGAGCAGTTCTTC
>TRBJ2-1|TRBV7-8|TRBD2|many
CASIPGASGGFNEQFF
TGTGCCAGCATCCCTGGGGCTAGCGGGGGGTTCAATGAGCAGTTCTTC
>TRBJ2-5|TRBV14|NA|many
CASSPLSGHQETQYF
TGTGCCAGCAGCCCGCTGTCAGGGCACCAAGAGACCCAGTACTTC
>TRBJ2-1|TRBV5-6|NA|many
CASSLAGPAEQFF
TGTGCCAGCAGCTTGGCAGGACCCGCCGAGCAGTTCTTC